What follows is one T cell receptor beta chain and its context. Other DNA sequences in this specimen translate into the identical CDR3. These data originate in a study of shared clonotypes between healthy human individuals. It was CD45RO-negative cells, positively selected for CCR7, that made up naive CD8 cells, with terminally differentiated effector memory CD45RA+ cells excluded. The CDR3 consists of 13 residues. The ends were cut back, 0 bases at V and 3 bases at J, with 8 bases in the middle. From germline, CDR1 is GTSNPN and CDR2 SVGIG (reference sequence). Original analysis: ImmunoSEQ output held junction-only sequences without quality scores, so filtering differed. Profiled with immunoSEQ multiplex PCR; TCRdb holds only in-frame clones, not every one. The V and J calls and clone size come from that table; D and trimming were worked out from the DNA. In the table there are more than 2 million clones, around 96% of which are singletons.

This TCR came from a man younger than 30 in good health. The sample was naive CD8+ T cells sorted from blood. V and J are TRBV30 and TRBJ1-1, with D uncertain. The CDR3 DNA sequence: TGTGCCTGGAGTGTCGGCGAGGACACTGAAGCTTTCTTT. Its protein is CAWSVGEDTEAFF. The complete variable domain, with remaining parts taken from reference TRBV30 and TRBJ1-1, reads SQTIHQWPATLVQPVGSPLSLECTVEGTSNPNLYWYRQAAGRGLQLLFYSVGIGQISSEVPQNLSASRPQDRQFILSSKKLLLSDSGFYLCAWSVGEDTEAFFGQGTRLTVV.